This T cell receptor (beta chain) is from a study of blood T cell repertoires in COVID-19 (dated by TCRdb to 2020 to 2022). Study-wide context: ImmuneRACE Cohort 3 recovered participants were defined by two consecutive negative NP/OP PCR tests, healthcare professional clearance, or symptom resolution. Collaborator samples came from the United States, Italy and Spain and covered acute and convalescent phases of COVID-19. Nearly every sample came with metadata listing a de-identified subject ID, COVID-19 status, age in years and sex. A freely available public database, intended as a resource for researchers studying the immune response to SARS-CoV-2, is where the repertoires were released. Subjects who had been exposed to COVID-19, were actively infected with it, or had recovered from it provided the deeply sampled blood TCRbeta repertoires that made up the dataset. The material from the prospective study consisted of cDNA or gDNA derived from T cells, B-cell-depleted T cells, or PBMCs. Where available, HLA class I and class II types were obtained from metadata supplied by the sample provider rather than from assay-based typing. The samples were drawn from the first 160 participants of the ongoing ImmuneRACE study and from 1,200 or so subjects provided by 6 global collaborators.

This clone was detected once. Its binding antigen is unknown. Base qualities are missing; no much larger clone stands one base away. The immunoSEQ Assay, a bias-controlled multiplex PCR, was used to amplify TCRbeta CDR3 regions from genomic DNA. From the authors' description of their analysis: The number of nucleated cells in each sample was estimated from the amplification of reference gene primers within the assay. To quantify the absolute abundance of each unique TCRbeta CDR3 rearrangement, sequence reads were collapsed and filtered. For each sample, productive Simpson clonality was calculated as the square root of Simpson's diversity index across productive rearrangements. Drawn from immuneACCESS, this table holds only the in-frame rearrangements with V and J called that TCRdb kept. Clones are partly lost; checked studies trace under half to an unresolved V gene and leave the rest unexplained. Clonal size and the V and J genes are those of that table, whereas D and trimming came from the DNA. The sample records fewer than 250,000 clones, more than 85% of which are singletons. The top ten constitute around 23% of the sample.

Participants in the prospective study were aged roughly 18 to 90 years, lived in about two dozen United States geographic areas, and enrolled through a virtual design. In the prospective study, cohorts were assigned on the basis of participant-reported clinical history obtained from a screening survey and a study questionnaire. In the prospective study, mobile phlebotomists collected whole blood, serum and a nasopharyngeal or oropharyngeal swab from each participant. Over a roughly two-month period, participants in the prospective study had the option of providing additional blood draws and questionnaires. Before DNA extraction, blood samples from the prospective study were shipped at room temperature or frozen. Broad study findings and their caveats: Clinical and demographic metadata were provided uncurated, with the amount varying by source and participant.

The sequencing input was PBMCs or T cells enriched from blood (not recorded which). The TCR comes from a woman in her thirties or forties in a cohort exposed to, infected with or recovered from COVID-19 (not recorded which).

The sequenced DNA is TGTGCCAGCAGCGCCACTAGCGGGGCCTACAATGAGCAGTTCTTC. Its protein is CASSATSGAYNEQFF. Here the chain combines TRBV5-4 and TRBJ2-1; a stretch of 10 junction bases matches TRBD2. The CDR3 runs 15 amino acids, cysteine and phenylalanine included. Only the CDR3 region is kept as DNA, spanning 45 bases read in frame from base 1. CDR1 SGHNT and CDR2 YYREEE were looked up in the germline V gene (reference sequence). V is trimmed back by 4 bases and J by 2 bases, and the junction contains 3 bases that no gene match accounts for.